These 9 T cell receptor beta chains were all obtained from the same sample, sequenced in a study of blood T cell repertoires in COVID-19. Sequencing used immunoSEQ multiplex PCR; TCRdb keeps in-frame clones, though not all of them. The data contain about 68,000 clones, 86% of them singletons. Specimen: peripheral blood. These receptors all stem from a man younger than 45 with acute or convalescent COVID-19.

This chain joins TRBV7-9 and TRBJ2-6, with 9 positions matching TRBD1. The CDR3 runs 19 residues. Trimming took 5 bases from V and 1 from J; bases not matched to a gene: 12. From germline, CDR1 is SEHNR and CDR2 FQNEAQ (reference sequence). As DNA, the CDR3 is TGTGCCAGCAGCCCGCAACCGGGACAGGGTTTTTCTGGGGCCAACGTCCTGACTTTC. This codes for CASSPQPGQGFSGANVLTF.

The chain has TRBV29-1 and TRBJ2-1, with D possibly being TRBD1 (6 bases). Per the germline V gene, CDR1 is SQVTM and CDR2 is ANQGSEA. Trimming stripped 6 bases from V and 10 bases from J, with 16 bases between. The CDR3 is made up of 12 amino acids. CDR3 nucleotide sequence: TGCAGCGTCACAGGGCCACTCGGGGAGCAGTTCTTC. Its protein is CSVTGPLGEQFF.

The V gene is TRBV4-3, the J gene TRBJ2-1; 7 bases are a match to TRBD2. This CDR3 has 14 amino acids. V lost 1 base and J lost 7; bases outside the gene matches: 4. CDR1 and CDR2 from the germline V gene are LGHNA and YSLEER. Here the CDR3 reads CASSQAGRWNEQFF. CDR3 nucleotide sequence: TGCGCCAGCAGCCAAGCCGGGAGGTGGAATGAGCAGTTCTTC.

The chain carries TRBV7-8 and TRBJ2-1; 8 bases align to TRBD1. With 2 bases clipped from V and 7 bases from J, the junction kept 7 bases outside the gene matches. CDR1 is SGHVS, CDR2 FQNEAQ, per germline. The CDR3 spans 15 residues. The CDR3: CASSLSGQGKNEQFF. DNA of the CDR3: TGTGCCAGCAGCTTAAGTGGACAGGGCAAAAATGAGCAGTTCTTC.

The genes are TRBV7-2 and TRBJ2-3; unclear D gene. The CDR3 sequence is 13 residues long. V dropped 5 bases and J dropped 2 bases, with 8 bases sitting between them. Germline V gives CDR1 SGHTA, CDR2 FQGNSA. The CDR3 protein is CASSPYLTDTQYF. CDR3 DNA sequence: TGTGCCAGCAGCCCCTACCTCACAGATACGCAGTATTTT.

The chain uses TRBV28 and TRBJ1-1, with D perhaps matching TRBD1 (6 bases). The CDR3 has 15 residues. V lost 6 bases to trimming and J lost 5 bases, with 19 bases between them. CDR1 is MDHEN and CDR2 is SYDVKM in the germline V gene. CDR3 sequence (DNA): TGTGCCAGCAGCACGGACTTCAGGGGTTATACTGAAGCTTTCTTT. This codes for CASSTDFRGYTEAFF.

This clone was observed a handful of times. J is TRBJ2-5 and V is TRBV27; 9 bases line up with TRBD2. Germline V gives CDR1 MNHEY, CDR2 SMNVEV (reference sequence). The length of the CDR3 is 15 residues. The V and J ends lost 1 base and 5 bases, in that order; junction bases with no gene match: 5. The CDR3 DNA is TGTGCCAGCAGTTTATGGGTAGCGGGAGTGGAGACCCAGTACTTC. It yields the protein CASSLWVAGVETQYF.

The V gene is TRBV28, the J gene TRBJ2-3; 7 bases align to TRBD2. Germline CDR1 reads MDHEN; CDR2 reads SYDVKM. Unmatched junction bases numbered 20, after V lost 8 bases and J lost 3 bases. This CDR3 is built from 18 residues. CDR3 in amino acids: CASSRVAGAIRRTDTQYF. The CDR3 bases are TGTGCCAGCTCCAGGGTGGCGGGAGCTATTCGGAGGACAGATACGCAGTATTTT.

This clone was observed a handful of times. The CDR3 loop is CSVRGQGRTEAFF. The CDR3 nucleotides read TGCAGCGTTCGAGGACAGGGTCGGACTGAAGCTTTCTTT. This chain joins TRBV29-1 and TRBJ1-1; 8 bases are shared with TRBD1. Looked up from germline, CDR1 is SQVTM and CDR2 is ANQGSEA. The CDR3 is made up of 13 amino acids. The V gene end was trimmed by 5 bases and the J gene end by 5 bases; junction bases not matched to a gene: 7.